These 11 T cell receptor beta chains came from one sample sequenced in a study of tumor-infiltrating lymphocytes in primary liver carcinoma. Co-extraction of both nucleic acids (RNA and DNA) used roughly 19-33 mg of unsorted bulk tissue. With around 520 ng total RNA as template and a constant-region primer, TCR beta cDNA was made. A slightly modified ARM-PCR protocol with three nested multiplex PCR rounds produced these TCR beta libraries. The first two PCR rounds used TRBV1-TRBV30 forward primers with a C-beta reverse primer, around 10 cycles each. MiXCR was run by TCRdb on the multiplex PCR reads, yielding one entry per CDR3 protein. The sample has some 130,000 distinct CDR3 sequences, nearly 70% seen once. The sequenced sample consisted of tumor-adjacent normal liver tissue. The receptors stem from a woman aged 60-75 years with primary liver carcinoma and hepatitis B virus infection.

This clonotype showed up many times. The V call is TRBV5-4, the J call TRBJ2-1; 7 bases align to TRBD2. Germline CDR1 reads SGHNT; CDR2 reads YYREEE (reference sequence). The CDR3 extends over 15 amino acids. J lost 4 bases, V lost 3 bases, and 7 bases had no gene match. The CDR3 here is CASSSELAEYNEQFF. CDR3 sequence (DNA): TGTGCCAGCAGCTCCGAGCTAGCGGAGTACAATGAGCAGTTCTTC.

Remarks on this clonotype: At one end the junction does not follow the germline gene, possibly because of a read error. CDR3 sequence reads: CASSPEGGTSGRWADTQYF. CDR3 nucleotide sequence: TGTGCCAGCAGCCCAGAAGGTGGGACTAGCGGCAGGTGGGCGGATACTCAGTATTTT. This chain uses TRBV11-2 with TRBJ2-3; 11 bases agree with TRBD2. The CDR3 loop spans 19 amino acids. Germline CDR1 and CDR2: SGHAT and FQNNGV.

This clonotype was seen a single time. One junction end does not reproduce the germline sequence, and a read error may be involved. The chain has TRBV12-3 or TRBV12-4 and TRBJ1-2, with unresolved D. The CDR3 runs 11 residues. CDR3 coding DNA: TGTGCCAGCACCCTGGGCGTGGAGAACGGCTTC. It encodes CASTLGVENGF.

A remark on this clonotype: A much larger clone lies one base from this, so it may be a read error. The chain carries TRBV28 and TRBJ1-1; no clear D gene. The germline V gene encodes CDR1 MDHEN and CDR2 SYDVKM. This CDR3 is 12 amino acids long. The CDR3 region is CAGSRENTEAFF. The CDR3 nucleotides are TGTGCCGGCAGCCGGGAGAACACTGAAGCTTTCTTT.

The J gene is TRBJ2-3, the V gene TRBV6-1; D is possibly TRBD1 (6 bases). The CDR3 consists of 14 residues. Germline loops: CDR1 MNHNS, CDR2 SASEGT. Trimming pared 4 bases from V and 9 bases from J, leaving 17 bases between. The CDR3 loop reads CASSVSGDEMTQYF. CDR3 coding DNA: TGTGCCAGCAGTGTTTCAGGGGATGAAATGACGCAGTATTTT.

The V gene is TRBV6-2 or TRBV6-3, the J gene TRBJ1-5; D perhaps matches TRBD1 (5 bases). Germline CDR1 MNHEY, CDR2 SVGEGT. The CDR3 is 17 amino acids. Between the trimmed V and J ends, which lost 1 base and 6 bases, there was a span of 19 bases. For the CDR3, the DNA is TGTGCCAGCAGTTACTTGAGTGGGGGGGTAGGCAGTCAGCCCCAGCATTTT. Amino acids: CASSYLSGGVGSQPQHF.

The CDR3 reads CASNDPPAGYYEQYF. In DNA form, the CDR3 reads TGTGCCAGCAATGATCCTCCAGCGGGGTACTACGAGCAGTACTTC. The rearrangement joins TRBV6-1 to TRBJ2-7, with 7 bases identical to TRBD2. Germline V lookup: CDR1 MNHNS, CDR2 SASEGT. This CDR3 is built from 15 residues. V trimming: 7 bases; J trimming: 3 bases; junction bases outside the gene matches: 12.

This clonotype was picked up many times. The chain employs TRBV6-5 and TRBJ2-1; D not resolved. Trimming stripped 6 bases from V and 7 bases from J, with 16 bases between. The CDR3 contains 14 residues. Germline CDR1 and CDR2: MNHEY and SVGAGI. The CDR3 nucleotides are TGTGCCAGCAGCAACGGGTTCCCCGGGAATGAGCAGTTCTTC. Encoded protein: CASSNGFPGNEQFF.

A note on this clonotype: Mismatch with germline at one junction end may stem from a read error. The V call is TRBV6-1, the J call TRBJ1-5, with 8 nucleotides matching TRBD1. Germline V gives CDR1 MNHNS, CDR2 SASEGT. CDR3 length equals 18 residues. The CDR3 region is CANSDSGGAGQGHQPQHF. CDR3 nucleotides: TGTGCCAACAGTGATTCCGGGGGTGCAGGACAGGGCCATCAGCCCCAGCATTTT.

With regard to this clonotype: One end of the junction is discordant with germline, which a read error may explain. The J gene is TRBJ2-6, the V gene TRBV6-1; possibly TRBD2 for D (5 bases). CDR3 size: 16 residues. Germline CDR1 MNHNS, CDR2 SASEGT. The CDR3 loop reads CVSSERAPQGANVLTF. CDR3 nucleotide sequence: TGTGTCAGCAGTGAGAGGGCTCCTCAGGGGGCCAACGTCCTGACTTTC.

On this clonotype itself: One end of the junction varies from germline; a read error may be responsible. J is TRBJ2-2 and V is TRBV11-3; D may be TRBD2 (5 bases). CDR1 and CDR2 from the germline V gene are SGHNT and YENEEA. The CDR3 runs to 13 residues. CDR3 coding DNA: TGTGCCACCTCGGCGGAAGACACCGGGGAACTGTTTTTT. Its translation: CATSAEDTGELFF.